The entry that follows covers one T cell receptor (beta chain) sequence. No antigen is known for it. The run of the v3.0 immunoSEQ assay was at survey level. Method: immunoSEQ multiplex PCR; TCRdb's copy keeps in-frame clones and lacks some. The repertoire includes about 16,000 clones, over 70% of them detected once, and roughly 15% sits in the top ten. The V and J ends lost 0 bases and 4 bases respectively, with 6 bases between them. Germline V lookup: CDR1 SEHNR, CDR2 FQNEAQ (reference sequence). CDR3 length equals 13 residues. This entry comes from a study of long-term antiretroviral therapy in people with HIV. Broader study findings: All time points showed a repertoire dominated by clones expanded before ART.

The sample consisted of unsorted PBMCs, taken 1.5 years before starting antiretroviral therapy. V usage is TRBV7-9 and J usage is TRBJ1-2, with D hard to call. This receptor was identified in a woman aged 50 to 65 with HIV. CDR3 DNA: TGTGCCAGCAGCTTAGCGCTTTTCTATGGCTACACCTTC. This codes for CASSLALFYGYTF. Based on the CDR3 plus reference TRBV7-9 and TRBJ1-2, the full variable domain is DTGVSQNPRHKITKRGQNVTFRCDPISEHNRLYWYRQTLGQGPEFLTYFQNEAQLEKSRLLSDRFSAERPKGSFSTLEIQRTEQGDSAMYLCASSLALFYGYTFGSGTRLTVV.